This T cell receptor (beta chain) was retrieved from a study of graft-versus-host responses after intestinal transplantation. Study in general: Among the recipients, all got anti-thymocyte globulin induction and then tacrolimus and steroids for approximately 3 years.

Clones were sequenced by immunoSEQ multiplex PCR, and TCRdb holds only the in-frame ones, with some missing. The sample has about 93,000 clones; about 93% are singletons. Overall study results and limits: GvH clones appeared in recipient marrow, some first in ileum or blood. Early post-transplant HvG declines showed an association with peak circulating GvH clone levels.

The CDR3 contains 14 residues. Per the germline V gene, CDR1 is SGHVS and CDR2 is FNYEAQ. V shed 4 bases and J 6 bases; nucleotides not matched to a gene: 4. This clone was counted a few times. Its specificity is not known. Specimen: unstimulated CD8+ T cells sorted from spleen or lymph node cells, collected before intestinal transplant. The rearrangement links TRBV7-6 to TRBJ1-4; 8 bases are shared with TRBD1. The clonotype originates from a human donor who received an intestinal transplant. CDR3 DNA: TGTGCCAGCAGCTCACCGGGACAGGATGAAAAACTGTTTTTT. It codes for CASSSPGQDEKLFF.